These 20 T cell receptor beta chains share one sample of origin, sequenced in a study of human CD4 T cells and Enterobacteriaceae (dated by TCRdb to 2019 to 2021). On a FACSAria III, memory CD4+ T cells were FACS-sorted to over 95% purity, defined as all CD4+ cells except CD45RA+CCR7+CD95- naive cells. Library construction relied on the immunoSEQ multiplex PCR assay. In TCRdb, the immuneACCESS table is reduced to in-frame sequences with V and J assigned. These tables do not hold every clone; where another copy was compared, an unresolved V gene accounts for under half, and the others remain unexplained. Here the sample has about 25,000 clones; roughly 80% occur a single time. The ten biggest clones cover around 1% of the sample. Sequencing used memory CD4+ T cells from blood. The cell subset or site label, read with the paper, signifies: total memory CD4 T cells sorted directly ex vivo, unstimulated. All receptors come from a human donor in good health.

The rearrangement links TRBV9 to TRBJ1-2, with 7 bases identical to TRBD1. J was trimmed by 3 bases and V by 4 bases; bases with no gene match: 12. Per the germline V gene, CDR1 is SGDLS and CDR2 is YYNGEE. The CDR3 has 16 amino acids. The CDR3 protein is CASSLKSAGTDYGYTF. In nucleotides, the CDR3 is TGTGCCAGCAGCCTCAAGTCCGCGGGGACAGACTATGGCTACACCTTC.

This chain links TRBV11-1 with TRBJ2-1; possibly TRBD1 or TRBD2 for D (5 bases each). V was shortened by 5 bases and J by 0 bases, with 11 bases between the two germline ends. In germline, CDR1 is SGHAT, CDR2 FQDESV (reference sequence). The CDR3 consists of 15 residues. The CDR3, as DNA: TGTGCCAGCAGCCAGGGTGGGAGCTCCTACAATGAGCAGTTCTTC. Its protein product is CASSQGGSSYNEQFF.

The chain combines TRBV6-1 with TRBJ2-2, with D possibly TRBD1 on 5 matching bases. Between the trimmed V and J ends, which lost 6 bases and 1 base, there was a span of 9 bases. The CDR3 covers 14 residues. Germline V gene sequence: CDR1 MNHNS, CDR2 SASEGT. In DNA, the CDR3 is TGTGCCAGCAGGGGGCTCGGGAACACCGGGGAGCTGTTTTTT. It yields the protein CASRGLGNTGELFF.

Remarks on this clone: The sample has other DNA sequences that encode this CDR3 too. The chain is built from TRBV2 and TRBJ1-1, with no clear D. V gave up 4 bases and J gave up 1 base, with 4 bases separating them. From germline, CDR1 is SNHLY and CDR2 FYNNEI. The CDR3 is made up of 12 amino acids. CDR3 in DNA: TGTGCCAGCAGTGCTGGGAACACTGAAGCTTTCTTT. Translating gives CASSAGNTEAFF.

The V and J genes are TRBV11-3 and TRBJ2-3; 8 bases are a match to TRBD2. From germline, CDR1 is SGHNT and CDR2 YENEEA. Unmatched junction bases numbered 3, after V lost 1 base and J lost 0 bases. The CDR3 sequence is 16 residues long. CDR3 sequence: CASSLVAGGSTDTQYF. CDR3 in DNA: TGTGCCAGCAGCTTAGTGGCGGGGGGAAGCACAGATACGCAGTATTTT.

This clone turned up a few times. The rearrangement links TRBV28 to TRBJ1-2; D gene ambiguous. CDR1 is MDHEN, CDR2 SYDVKM, per germline. Trimming shortened V by 6 bases and J by 0 bases, and 11 bases separated the two germline ends. The CDR3 spans 14 residues. DNA for the CDR3: TGTGCCAGCAGGCCGGGCGGGGCTAACTATGGCTACACCTTC. It yields the protein CASRPGGANYGYTF.

This clone was counted a single time. This chain joins TRBV7-6 and TRBJ2-5; 9 positions agree with TRBD2. The CDR3 has 15 residues. Germline CDR1 SGHVS, CDR2 FNYEAQ. With V trimmed by 3 bases and J by 4 bases, 6 bases remained unmatched. CDR3 sequence (DNA): TGTGCCAGCAGCTTCCCAGCGGGGGGCCCAGAGACCCAGTACTTC. Amino acids: CASSFPAGGPETQYF.

V and J are TRBV11-3 and TRBJ2-1; 8 nucleotides line up with TRBD2. Per the germline V gene, CDR1 is SGHNT and CDR2 is YENEEA. The J segment lost 10 bases and the V segment lost 5 bases, leaving 7 bases of the junction unmatched. This CDR3 has 13 amino acids. The CDR3 sequence is CASSGGRTSEQFF. The CDR3 DNA is TGTGCCAGCAGCGGGGGACGGACTAGCGAGCAGTTCTTC.

This clone appeared once. CDR3 protein: CASSPTGVDEKLFF. The CDR3 DNA follows: TGTGCCAGCAGCCCGACAGGGGTCGATGAAAAACTGTTTTTT. This rearrangement joins TRBV5-4 to TRBJ1-4, with 8 bases identical to TRBD1. The J segment lost 6 bases and the V segment lost 4 bases, leaving 5 bases of the junction unmatched. The CDR3 length is 14 residues. Germline CDR1 and CDR2: SGHNT and YYREEE (reference sequence).

The genes are TRBV7-3 and TRBJ2-7; 9 bases map to TRBD1. In germline, CDR1 is SGHTA, CDR2 FQGTGA. V lost 3 bases to trimming and J lost 1 base; unmatched junction nucleotides: 4. This CDR3 has 15 residues. DNA for the CDR3: TGTGCCAGCAGCTTGTCGGGACAGGGATCCTACGAGCAGTACTTC. Its translation is CASSLSGQGSYEQYF.

V usage is TRBV2 and J usage is TRBJ1-2; 7 bases agree with TRBD1. Per germline, CDR1 SNHLY and CDR2 FYNNEI. The CDR3 contains 13 residues. V dropped 6 bases and J dropped 5; count of bases not matched to a gene: 6. The CDR3 spells CASRGQEMYGYTF. CDR3 DNA: TGTGCCAGCAGAGGACAGGAGATGTATGGCTACACCTTC.

The chain combines TRBV19 with TRBJ2-6, with D hard to call. Germline CDR1 reads LNHDA; CDR2 reads SQIVND (reference sequence). With 3 bases removed from V and 0 bases from J, the gap between germline ends came to 6 bases. The CDR3 has 15 amino acids. The CDR3 loop reads CASSIFASGANVLTF. The CDR3 DNA sequence: TGTGCCAGTAGTATTTTTGCCTCTGGGGCCAACGTCCTGACTTTC.

CDR3 protein: CASSLSPGKDYEQYF. In DNA, the CDR3 is TGCGCCAGCAGCTTGTCTCCCGGGAAGGACTACGAGCAGTACTTC. The rearrangement uses TRBV5-1 and TRBJ2-7, with D possibly TRBD2 on 5 matching bases. V shed 1 base and J shed 3 bases, with 14 bases lying between them. The CDR3 has 15 residues. Germline values: CDR1 SGHRS, CDR2 YFSETQ.

The rearrangement uses TRBV6-6 and TRBJ2-7; possible D gene TRBD1, 5 bases. Trimming cost V 3 bases and J 3 bases, with 12 bases left between them. The CDR3 has 14 residues. The germline CDR1 and CDR2 sequences are MNHNY and SVGAGI (reference sequence). DNA for the CDR3: TGTGCCAGCAGTTATGGGCAGGGCCGCTACGAGCAGTACTTC. This encodes CASSYGQGRYEQYF.

This clone was observed once. V is TRBV7-8 and J is TRBJ1-5; the D gene is possibly TRBD1 (6 bases). Between the trimmed V and J ends, which lost 1 base and 6 bases, there was a span of 13 bases. This CDR3 has 15 amino acids. Per germline, CDR1 SGHVS and CDR2 FQNEAQ. The CDR3 reads CASSLEQGIGQPQHF. As DNA, the CDR3 is TGTGCCAGCAGCTTAGAACAGGGAATCGGTCAGCCCCAGCATTTT.

The V call is TRBV30, the J call TRBJ1-5, with D possibly matching TRBD1 (5 bases). The V gene lost 7 bases and the J gene lost 6 bases, with 16 bases spanning the gap. Germline CDR1 reads GTSNPN; CDR2 reads SVGIG (reference sequence). The CDR3 covers 13 residues. Written as DNA, the CDR3 is TGTGCCTCTGCGGTCAGGGAGGGTCAGCCCCAGCATTTT. Amino acid sequence: CASAVREGQPQHF.

The genes are TRBV5-4 and TRBJ1-5, with unresolved D. V was shortened by 1 base and J by 4 bases, with 6 bases between the two germline ends. This CDR3 has 13 amino acids. Germline loops: CDR1 SGHNT, CDR2 YYREEE (reference sequence). The CDR3 loop reads CASSLSPNQPQHF. The CDR3 coding sequence is TGTGCCAGCAGCTTGTCCCCTAATCAGCCCCAGCATTTT.

The chain carries TRBV28 and TRBJ2-4, with 8 bases lining up with TRBD1. Germline assignment: CDR1 MDHEN and CDR2 SYDVKM. The CDR3 is made up of 14 amino acids. J gave up 9 bases and V 3 bases, and 7 bases lay outside the gene matches. In DNA form, the CDR3 reads TGTGCCAGCAGTTTCGACGGGACAGGCGGCATTCAGTACTTC. As protein: CASSFDGTGGIQYF.

The chain carries TRBV7-9 and TRBJ1-5; unclear D gene. Germline CDR1 reads SEHNR; CDR2 reads FQNEAQ (reference sequence). The CDR3 spans 14 residues. V shed 1 base and J shed 3 bases, with 7 bases lying between them. The CDR3 DNA is TGTGCCAGCAGCTTAGACCCCCCCAATCAGCCCCAGCATTTT. This codes for CASSLDPPNQPQHF.

The chain carries TRBV9 and TRBJ2-7; D possibly corresponds to TRBD1 (6 bases). Deletions cut 4 bases from V and 2 bases from J, with 13 bases between. This CDR3 has 14 amino acids. Germline assignment: CDR1 SGDLS and CDR2 YYNGEE. The CDR3 reads CASSTGQGPYEQYF. CDR3 in DNA: TGTGCCAGCAGCACTGGTCAGGGGCCCTACGAGCAGTACTTC.